This T cell receptor beta chain was identified in a study of spatial heterogeneity in lung cancer. Study-wide background: The average appearance count of each unique TCR and UMI combination in raw reads was more than eight.

This clonotype came up many times. Its antigen is still unknown. Germline V CDR1 and CDR2: LGHNA, YNFKEQ. With 1 base removed from V and 5 bases from J, the gap between germline ends came to 11 bases. CDR3 size: 14 residues. Time point specified: sample taken at primary tumor resection. Every TCR cDNA molecule carried a tag that served as a unique molecular identifier. MiXCR, run by TCRdb on the 5' RACE reads, gives a single entry per CDR3 protein. The data hold fewer than 30,000 distinct CDR3 sequences, with roughly 7.2% observed a single time. Overall study results and limits: Intratumoral expanded alpha and beta TCR counts were found to track tumor mutation counts.

The source of this sequence is a male donor with early-stage non-small cell lung cancer. The V gene is TRBV4-2, the J gene TRBJ1-1; D is uncertain. The specimen was lung tumor tissue, collected at surgery. This chain's CDR3 is CASSQGHRGTEAFF. The CDR3 nucleotides read TGTGCCAGCAGCCAAGGTCACCGGGGTACTGAAGCTTTCTTT.